This T cell receptor beta chain was obtained from a study of blood T cell repertoires in COVID-19. Authors' methods: Reference gene primer amplification gave estimated nucleated cell counts. TCRdb's table, derived via immunoSEQ multiplex PCR, lists solely in-frame clones and lacks some. V and J calls and clone size are those listed in that table; D and trimming were worked out from the DNA. This table holds approximately 290,000 clones, more than 65% found once. Germline CDR1 and CDR2: GTSNPN and SVGIG (reference sequence). The CDR3 extends over 13 amino acids. The V gene end was trimmed by 3 bases and the J gene end by 3 bases; junction bases not matched to a gene: 3. Seattle patient enrollment occurred during active infection, with longitudinal follow-up thereafter. Concerning this clone: Other DNA sequences in this sample translate to the same CDR3.

This receptor was obtained from a person aged 70 to 85 with COVID-19, enrolled during active disease. The source material was peripheral blood. The chain links TRBV30 to TRBJ2-7; 9 nucleotides line up with TRBD2. In DNA form, the CDR3 reads TGTGCCTGGAGGGTAGCGGGAGTCTACGAGCAGTACTTC. The encoded protein is CAWRVAGVYEQYF.